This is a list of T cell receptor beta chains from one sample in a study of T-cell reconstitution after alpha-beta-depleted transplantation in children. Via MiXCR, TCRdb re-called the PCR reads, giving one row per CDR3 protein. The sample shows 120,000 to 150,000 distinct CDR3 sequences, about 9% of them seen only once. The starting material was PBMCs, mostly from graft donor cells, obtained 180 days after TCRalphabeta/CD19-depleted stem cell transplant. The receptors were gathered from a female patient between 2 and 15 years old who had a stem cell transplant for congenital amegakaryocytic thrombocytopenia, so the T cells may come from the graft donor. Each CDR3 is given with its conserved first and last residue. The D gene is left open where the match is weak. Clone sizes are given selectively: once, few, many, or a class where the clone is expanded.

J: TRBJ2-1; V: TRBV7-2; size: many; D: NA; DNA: TGTGCCAGCAGCCGCAGAGTTACCGGCACCTACAATGAGCAGTTCTTC; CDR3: CASSRRVTGTYNEQFF
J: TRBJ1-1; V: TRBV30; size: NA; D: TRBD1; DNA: TGTGCCTGGAGTGTACAGGGGGGTGGGAGGAGGGACACTGAAGCTTTCTTT; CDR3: CAWSVQGGGRRDTEAFF
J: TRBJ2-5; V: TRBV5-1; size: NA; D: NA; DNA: TGCGCCAGCAGCCCGGGTCGCGCTGTCGGGGAGACCCAGTACTTC; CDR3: CASSPGRAVGETQYF
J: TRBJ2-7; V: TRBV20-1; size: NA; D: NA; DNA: TGCAGTGCTAGTCGGTTCTTCTCCTACGAGCAGTACTTC; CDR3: CSASRFFSYEQYF
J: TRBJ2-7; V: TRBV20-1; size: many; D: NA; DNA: TGCAGTGCTAGGGAAAACAACTACGAGCAGTACTTC; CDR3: CSARENNYEQYF
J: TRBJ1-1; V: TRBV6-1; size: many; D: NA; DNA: TGTGCCAGCAGGCAGGACGCCATGAACACTGAAGCTTTCTTT; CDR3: CASRQDAMNTEAFF
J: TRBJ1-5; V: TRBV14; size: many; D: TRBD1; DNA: TGTGCCAGCAGCCAAACCGACAGGGACCAGCCCCAGCATTTT; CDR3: CASSQTDRDQPQHF
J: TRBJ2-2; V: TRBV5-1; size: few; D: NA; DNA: TGCGCCAGCAGCTTTAGGGTTAACACCGGGGAGCTGTTTTTT; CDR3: CASSFRVNTGELFF
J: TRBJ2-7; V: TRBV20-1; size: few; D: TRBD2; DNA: TGCAGTGCTAGGCAGCGGGGATTGTCCTACGAGCAGTACTTC; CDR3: CSARQRGLSYEQYF
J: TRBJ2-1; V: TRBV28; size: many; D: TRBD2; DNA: TGTGCCAGCACTAGCGGGGTATTGGACAATGAGCAGTTCTTC; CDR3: CASTSGVLDNEQFF
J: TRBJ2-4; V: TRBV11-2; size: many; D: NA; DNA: TGTGCCAGCAGCTCACCGGGGGCCTTAATAGCCAAAAACATTCAGTACTTC; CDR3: CASSSPGALIAKNIQYF
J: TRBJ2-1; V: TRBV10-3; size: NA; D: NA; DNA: TGTGCCATCAGTGAGCAAAACTACAATGAGCAGTTCTTC; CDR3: CAISEQNYNEQFF
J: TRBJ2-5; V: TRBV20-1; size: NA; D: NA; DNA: TGCAGTGCTAGGGCGGACAGTTCTTTGGAGACCCAGTACTTC; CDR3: CSARADSSLETQYF
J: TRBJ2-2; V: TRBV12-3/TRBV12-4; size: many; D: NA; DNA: TGTGCCAGCAGGTCCGGGAGACTAAAGTCAATCACCGGGGAGCTGTTTTTT; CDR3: CASRSGRLKSITGELFF
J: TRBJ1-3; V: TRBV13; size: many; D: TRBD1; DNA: TGTGCCAGCAGCTCGGGACAGGGAAGTTTAAGAAACACCATATATTTT; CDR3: CASSSGQGSLRNTIYF
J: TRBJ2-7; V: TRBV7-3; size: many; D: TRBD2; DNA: TGTGCCAGCAGCTTATCCAGCGGGAGTTTCGAGCAGTACTTC; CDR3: CASSLSSGSFEQYF
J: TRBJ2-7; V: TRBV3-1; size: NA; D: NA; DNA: TGTGCCAGCAGCCTCTCCTTCCACGAGCAGTACTTC; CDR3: CASSLSFHEQYF
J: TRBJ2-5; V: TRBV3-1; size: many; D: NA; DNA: TGTGCCAGCAGCCAATCGTCGCGGGGCCCCGAGACCCAGTACTTC; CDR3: CASSQSSRGPETQYF
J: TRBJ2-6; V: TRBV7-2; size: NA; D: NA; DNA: TGTGCCAGCAGCCTGGCACAGGCGGGCTCTGGGGCCAACGTCCTGACTTTC; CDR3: CASSLAQAGSGANVLTF
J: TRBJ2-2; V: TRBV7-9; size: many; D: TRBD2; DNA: TGTGCCAGCAGCTTATTCCCTCCTAGCGGGAGGGCCGCCGGGGAGCTGTTTTTT; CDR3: CASSLFPPSGRAAGELFF
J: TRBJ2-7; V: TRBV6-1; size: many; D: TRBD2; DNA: TGTGCCAGCGCGGGGGTACCCCCCTACGAGCAGTACTTC; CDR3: CASAGVPPYEQYF
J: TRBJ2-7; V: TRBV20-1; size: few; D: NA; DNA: TGCAGTGCTAGAGATCCTAGGGGTTCCTACGAGCAGTACTTC; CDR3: CSARDPRGSYEQYF
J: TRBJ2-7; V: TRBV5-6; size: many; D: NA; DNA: TGTGCCAGCAGCTTAGAGGGTCATTTAACCTCCTACGAGCAGTACTTC; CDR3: CASSLEGHLTSYEQYF
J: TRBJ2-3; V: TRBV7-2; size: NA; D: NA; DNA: TGTGCCAGCAGCACAAGACATCTCGATACGCAGTATTTT; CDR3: CASSTRHLDTQYF
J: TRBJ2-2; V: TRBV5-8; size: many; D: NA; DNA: TGTGCCAGCAGCTTGGGAACAAACCCCGTCGCCGGGGAGCTGTTTTTT; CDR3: CASSLGTNPVAGELFF
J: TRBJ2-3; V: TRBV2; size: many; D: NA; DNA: TGTGCCAGCAGCCCCAGGCGGGGATTGACAGATACGCAGTATTTT; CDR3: CASSPRRGLTDTQYF
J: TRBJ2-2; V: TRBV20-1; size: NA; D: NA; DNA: TGCAGTGCTTCCGGGACTCGCACCGGGGAGCTGTTTTTT; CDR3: CSASGTRTGELFF
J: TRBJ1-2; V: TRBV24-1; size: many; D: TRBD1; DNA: TGTGCCACCAGTGATGCCGGGACAGGGGAAGGTTGGAACTATGGCTACACCTTC; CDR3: CATSDAGTGEGWNYGYTF